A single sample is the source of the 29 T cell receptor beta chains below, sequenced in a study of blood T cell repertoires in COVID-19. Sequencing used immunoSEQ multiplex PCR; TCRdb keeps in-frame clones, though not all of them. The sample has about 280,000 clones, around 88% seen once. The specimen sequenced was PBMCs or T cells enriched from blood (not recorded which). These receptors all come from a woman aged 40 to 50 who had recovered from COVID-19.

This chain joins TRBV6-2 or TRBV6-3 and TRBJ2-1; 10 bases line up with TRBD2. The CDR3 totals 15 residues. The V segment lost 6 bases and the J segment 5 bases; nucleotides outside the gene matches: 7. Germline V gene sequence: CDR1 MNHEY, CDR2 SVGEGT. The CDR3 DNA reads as TGTGCCAGCAGCCGCCCGGGACTAGCGAACAATGAGCAGTTCTTC. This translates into CASSRPGLANNEQFF.

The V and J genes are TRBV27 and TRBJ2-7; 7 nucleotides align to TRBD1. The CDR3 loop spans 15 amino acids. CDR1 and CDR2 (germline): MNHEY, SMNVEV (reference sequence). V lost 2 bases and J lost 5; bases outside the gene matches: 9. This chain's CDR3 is CASSLVAGGFNEQYF. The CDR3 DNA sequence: TGTGCCAGCAGTTTAGTGGCAGGGGGATTCAACGAGCAGTACTTC.

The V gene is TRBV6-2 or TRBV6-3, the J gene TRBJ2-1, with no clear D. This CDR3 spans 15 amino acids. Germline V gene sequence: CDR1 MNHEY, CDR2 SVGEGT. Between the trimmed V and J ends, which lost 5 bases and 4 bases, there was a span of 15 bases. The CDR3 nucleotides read TGTGCCAGCAGTCGTCTGGCGGCTAGTTACAATGAGCAGTTCTTC. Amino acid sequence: CASSRLAASYNEQFF.

CDR3 amino acids: CASSLLGQGGSPLHF. CDR3 nucleotide sequence: TGTGCCAGCAGCTTATTGGGGCAGGGGGGTTCACCCCTCCACTTT. V usage is TRBV7-3 and J usage is TRBJ1-6; 7 nucleotides align to TRBD1. Germline V gene lookup returns CDR1 SGHTA and CDR2 FQGTGA. V shed 2 bases and J 9 bases; nucleotides not matched to a gene: 7. The length of the CDR3 is 15 residues.

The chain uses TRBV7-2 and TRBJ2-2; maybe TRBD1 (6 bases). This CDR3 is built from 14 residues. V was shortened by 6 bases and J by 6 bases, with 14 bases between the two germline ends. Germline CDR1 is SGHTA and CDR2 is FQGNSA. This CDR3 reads CASRTGRGSGELFF. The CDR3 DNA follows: TGTGCCAGCAGGACAGGACGAGGCTCCGGGGAGCTGTTTTTT.

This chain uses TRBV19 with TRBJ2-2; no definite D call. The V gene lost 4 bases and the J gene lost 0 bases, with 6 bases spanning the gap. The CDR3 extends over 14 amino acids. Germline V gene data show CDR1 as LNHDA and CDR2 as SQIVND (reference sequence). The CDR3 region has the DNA TGTGCCAGTAGTAGGCAGACGAACACCGGGGAGCTGTTTTTT. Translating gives CASSRQTNTGELFF.

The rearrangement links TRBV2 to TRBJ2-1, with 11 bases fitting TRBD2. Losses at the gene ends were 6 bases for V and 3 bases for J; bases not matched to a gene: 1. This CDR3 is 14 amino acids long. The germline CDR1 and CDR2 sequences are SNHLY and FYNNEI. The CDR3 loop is CASSGTSGYNEQFF. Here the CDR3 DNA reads TGTGCCAGCAGCGGGACTAGCGGCTACAATGAGCAGTTCTTC.

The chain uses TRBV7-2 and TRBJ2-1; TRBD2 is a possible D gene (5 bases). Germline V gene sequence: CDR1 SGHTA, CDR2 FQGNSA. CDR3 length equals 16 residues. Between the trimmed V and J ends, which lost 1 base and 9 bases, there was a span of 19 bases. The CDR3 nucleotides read TGTGCCAGCAGCTTAGGGTCCGCGCGAACTAGGGCTGAGCAGTTCTTC. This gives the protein CASSLGSARTRAEQFF. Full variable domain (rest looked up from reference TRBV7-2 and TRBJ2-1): GAGVSQSPSNKVTEKGKDVELRCDPISGHTALYWYRQSLGQGLEFLIYFQGNSAPDKSGLPSDRFSAERTGGSVSTLTIQRTQQEDSAVYLCASSLGSARTRAEQFFGPGTRLTVL.

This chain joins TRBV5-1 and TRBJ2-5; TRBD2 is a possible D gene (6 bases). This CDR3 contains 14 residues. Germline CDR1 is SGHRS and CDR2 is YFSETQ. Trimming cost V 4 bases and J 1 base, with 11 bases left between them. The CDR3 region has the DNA TGCGCCAGCAGCGGCGGGACGCCCCAAGAGACCCAGTACTTC. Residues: CASSGGTPQETQYF.

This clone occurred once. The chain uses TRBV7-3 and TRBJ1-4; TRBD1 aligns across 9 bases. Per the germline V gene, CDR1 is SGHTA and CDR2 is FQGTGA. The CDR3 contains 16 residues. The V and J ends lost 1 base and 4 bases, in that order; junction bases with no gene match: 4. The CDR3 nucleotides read TGTGCCAGCAGCTTAAGAGGGACAGGGTTTAATGAAAAACTGTTTTTT. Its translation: CASSLRGTGFNEKLFF.

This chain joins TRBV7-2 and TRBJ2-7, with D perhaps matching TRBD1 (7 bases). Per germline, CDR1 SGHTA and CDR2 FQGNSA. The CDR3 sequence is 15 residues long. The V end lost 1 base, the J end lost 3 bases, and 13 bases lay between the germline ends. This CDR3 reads CASSLVPGGLYEQYF. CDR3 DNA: TGTGCCAGCAGCTTAGTTCCAGGGGGGCTCTACGAGCAGTACTTC.

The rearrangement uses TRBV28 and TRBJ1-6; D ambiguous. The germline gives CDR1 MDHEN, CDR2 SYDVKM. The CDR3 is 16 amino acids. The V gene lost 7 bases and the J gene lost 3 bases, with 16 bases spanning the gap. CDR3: CASTITLGYYNSPLHF. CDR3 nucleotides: TGTGCCAGCACCATTACCCTAGGTTACTATAATTCACCCCTCCACTTT.

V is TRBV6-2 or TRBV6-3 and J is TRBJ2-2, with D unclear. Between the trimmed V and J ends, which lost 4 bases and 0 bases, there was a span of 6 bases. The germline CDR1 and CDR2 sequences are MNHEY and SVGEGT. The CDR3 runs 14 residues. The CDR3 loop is CASSSKTNTGELFF. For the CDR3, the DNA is TGTGCCAGCAGTTCTAAAACGAACACCGGGGAGCTGTTTTTT.

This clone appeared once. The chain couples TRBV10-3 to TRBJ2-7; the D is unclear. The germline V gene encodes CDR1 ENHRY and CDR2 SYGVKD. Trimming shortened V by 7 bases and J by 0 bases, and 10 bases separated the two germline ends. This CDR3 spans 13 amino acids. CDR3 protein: CAITKDNSYEQYF. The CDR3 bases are TGTGCCATCACCAAAGACAACTCCTACGAGCAGTACTTC.

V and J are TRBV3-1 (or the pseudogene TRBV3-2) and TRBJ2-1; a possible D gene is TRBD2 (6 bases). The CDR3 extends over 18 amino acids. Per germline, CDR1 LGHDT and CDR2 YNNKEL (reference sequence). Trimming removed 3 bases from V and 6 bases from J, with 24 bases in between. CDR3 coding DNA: TGTGCCAGCAGCCACTACGTAGGGAACGGGAGAGTCGGCAATGAGCAGTTCTTC. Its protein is CASSHYVGNGRVGNEQFF.

The CDR3 bases are TGTGCCAGCAGCTTTTCCGGGGGAGCCTTCTATGGCTACACCTTC. This encodes CASSFSGGAFYGYTF. The rearrangement uses TRBV7-9 and TRBJ1-2; TRBD1 might be the D (5 bases). V lost 3 bases to trimming and J lost 4 bases, with 15 bases between them. This CDR3 spans 15 amino acids. Per germline, CDR1 SEHNR and CDR2 FQNEAQ (reference sequence).

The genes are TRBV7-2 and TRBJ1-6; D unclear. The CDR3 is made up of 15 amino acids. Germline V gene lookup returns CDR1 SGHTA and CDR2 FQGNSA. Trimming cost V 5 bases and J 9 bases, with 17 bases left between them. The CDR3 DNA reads TGTGCCAGCAGCCCCGACACCACTAGACGTTCACCCCTCCACTTT. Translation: CASSPDTTRRSPLHF.

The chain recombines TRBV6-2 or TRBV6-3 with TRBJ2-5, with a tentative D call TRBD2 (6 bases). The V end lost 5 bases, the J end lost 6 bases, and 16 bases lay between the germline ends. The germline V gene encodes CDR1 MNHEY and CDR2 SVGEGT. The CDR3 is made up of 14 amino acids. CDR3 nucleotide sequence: TGTGCCAGCAGTACGGGGGAAGGGGCGAAGACCCAGTACTTC. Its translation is CASSTGEGAKTQYF.

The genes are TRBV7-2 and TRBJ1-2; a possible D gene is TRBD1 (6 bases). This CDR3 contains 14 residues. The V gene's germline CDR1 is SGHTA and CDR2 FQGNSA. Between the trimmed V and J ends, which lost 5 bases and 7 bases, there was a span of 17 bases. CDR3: CASSQSSQGSGYTF. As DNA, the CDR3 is TGTGCCAGCAGCCAATCTTCACAGGGATCTGGCTACACCTTC.

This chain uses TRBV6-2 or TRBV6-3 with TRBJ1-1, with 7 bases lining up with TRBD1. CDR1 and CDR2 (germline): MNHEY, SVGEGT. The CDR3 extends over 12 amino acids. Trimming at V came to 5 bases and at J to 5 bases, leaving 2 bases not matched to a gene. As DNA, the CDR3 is TGTGCCAGCAGTCTACAGGGGACTGAAGCTTTCTTT. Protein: CASSLQGTEAFF.

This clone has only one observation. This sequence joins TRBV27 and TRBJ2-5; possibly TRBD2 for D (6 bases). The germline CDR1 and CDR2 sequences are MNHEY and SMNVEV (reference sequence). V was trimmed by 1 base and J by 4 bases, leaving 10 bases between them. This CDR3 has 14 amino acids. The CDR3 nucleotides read TGTGCCAGCAGTTTATGGAGGGGTGGAGAGACCCAGTACTTC. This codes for CASSLWRGGETQYF.

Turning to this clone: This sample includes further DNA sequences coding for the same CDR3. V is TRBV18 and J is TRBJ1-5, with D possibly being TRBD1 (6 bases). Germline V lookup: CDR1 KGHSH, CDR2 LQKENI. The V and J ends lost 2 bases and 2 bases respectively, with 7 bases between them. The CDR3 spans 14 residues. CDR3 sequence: CASSPAGGNQPQHF. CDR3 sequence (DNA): TGTGCCAGCTCACCAGCAGGGGGCAATCAGCCCCAGCATTTT.

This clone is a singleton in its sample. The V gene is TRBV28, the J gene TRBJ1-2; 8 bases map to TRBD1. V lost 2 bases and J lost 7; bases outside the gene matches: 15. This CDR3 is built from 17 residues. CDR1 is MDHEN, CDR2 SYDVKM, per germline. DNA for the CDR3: TGTGCCAGCAGTTTAACCCCCCGGAGGCAGGGGGCGCGTGGCTACACCTTC. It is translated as CASSLTPRRQGARGYTF.

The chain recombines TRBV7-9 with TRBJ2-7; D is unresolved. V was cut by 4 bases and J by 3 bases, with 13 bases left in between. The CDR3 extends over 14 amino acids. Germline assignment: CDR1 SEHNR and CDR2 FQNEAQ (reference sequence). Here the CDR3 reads CASSSTVENYEQYF. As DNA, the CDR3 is TGTGCCAGCAGCTCCACGGTTGAAAACTACGAGCAGTACTTC.

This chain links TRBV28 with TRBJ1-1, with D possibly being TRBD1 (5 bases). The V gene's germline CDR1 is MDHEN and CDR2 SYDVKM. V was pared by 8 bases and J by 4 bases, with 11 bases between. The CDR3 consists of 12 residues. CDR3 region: CASLAGGTEAFF. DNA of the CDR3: TGTGCCAGCCTCGCGGGGGGCACTGAAGCTTTCTTT.

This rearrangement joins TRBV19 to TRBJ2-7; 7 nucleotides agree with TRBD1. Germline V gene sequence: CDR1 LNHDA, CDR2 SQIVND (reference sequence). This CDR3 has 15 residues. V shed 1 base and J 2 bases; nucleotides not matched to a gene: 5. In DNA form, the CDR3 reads TGTGCCAGTAGTATAGTCAGGGGGAAAACCTACGAGCAGTACTTC. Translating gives CASSIVRGKTYEQYF.

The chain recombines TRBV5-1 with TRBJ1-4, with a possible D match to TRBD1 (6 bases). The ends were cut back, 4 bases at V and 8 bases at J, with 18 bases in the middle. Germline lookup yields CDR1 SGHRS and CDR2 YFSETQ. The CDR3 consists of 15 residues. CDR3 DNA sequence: TGCGCCAGCAGCCGGACAGTGGGTTATAGGGAAAAACTGTTTTTT. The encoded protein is CASSRTVGYREKLFF.

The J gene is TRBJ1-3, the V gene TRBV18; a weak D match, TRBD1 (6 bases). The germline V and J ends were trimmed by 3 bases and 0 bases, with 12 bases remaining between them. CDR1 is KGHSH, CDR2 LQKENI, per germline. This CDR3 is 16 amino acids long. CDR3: CASSPTGFSSGNTIYF. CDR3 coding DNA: TGTGCCAGCTCACCCACAGGGTTTAGCTCTGGAAACACCATATATTTT.

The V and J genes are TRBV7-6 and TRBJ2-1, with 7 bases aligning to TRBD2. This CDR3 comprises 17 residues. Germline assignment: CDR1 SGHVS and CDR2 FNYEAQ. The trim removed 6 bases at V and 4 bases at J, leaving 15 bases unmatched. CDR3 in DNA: TGTGCCAGCAGTCCTCCGCGTAGGCAGCGGGGTTACAATGAGCAGTTCTTC. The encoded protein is CASSPPRRQRGYNEQFF.